The 24 T cell receptor beta chains below all came from one sample that was sequenced in a study of beta chain features in type 1 diabetes. Study-wide results and limits: TCRB CDR3s were moderately but significantly shorter in Type 1 diabetes patients in all four CD4+ subsets.

The sequenced template was cDNA made from the entire isolated RNA. The method was immunoSEQ multiplex PCR; TCRdb's version includes in-frame clones alone and lacks a portion of them. Of under 150,000 clones listed, around a sixth are singletons. These receptors have no known antigen. Sample: central memory CD4+ T cells from blood. These receptors were collected from a man aged 18 to 30 with type 1 diabetes.

The CDR3 nucleotides read TGTGCCAGCAGTGATGAGGATACTCTCTCCTACGAGCAGTACTTC. This gives the protein CASSDEDTLSYEQYF. The chain joins TRBV25-1 to TRBJ2-7; D is ambiguous. Trimming left V 3 bases short and J 0 bases short, with 12 bases between. Germline CDR1 MGHDK, CDR2 SYGVNS. This CDR3 has 15 residues.

The chain is built from TRBV30 and TRBJ2-7; 8 nucleotides align to TRBD1. From germline, CDR1 is GTSNPN and CDR2 SVGIG (reference sequence). The trim removed 1 base at V and 13 bases at J, leaving 9 bases unmatched. The CDR3 is 12 amino acids. CDR3 nucleotide sequence: TGTGCCTGGAGTGCCCCTACCGGGACAGGCTACTTC. Protein: CAWSAPTGTGYF.

The chain joins TRBV11-1 to TRBJ2-3, with TRBD1 matching over 9 bases. Germline values: CDR1 SGHAT, CDR2 FQDESV (reference sequence). The CDR3 extends over 15 amino acids. The V segment lost 5 bases and the J segment 1 base; nucleotides outside the gene matches: 4. The CDR3 loop is CASSPWTGGTDTQYF. The CDR3 nucleotides read TGTGCCAGCAGCCCATGGACAGGGGGCACAGATACGCAGTATTTT. Variable domain in full (rest from reference TRBV11-1 and TRBJ2-3): EAEVAQSPRYKITEKSQAVAFWCDPISGHATLYWYRQILGQGPELLVQFQDESVVDDSQLPKDRFSAERLKGVDSTLKIQPAELGDSAMYLCASSPWTGGTDTQYFGPGTRLTVL.

V is TRBV2 and J is TRBJ2-5; perhaps TRBD1 as D (6 bases). CDR1 is SNHLY and CDR2 is FYNNEI in the germline V gene. The V gene lost 3 bases and the J gene lost 5 bases, with 16 bases spanning the gap. The CDR3 is made up of 15 amino acids. The CDR3 DNA follows: TGTGCCAGCAGTGAGGGCAGGGGTATTGAGGAGACCCAGTACTTC. This encodes CASSEGRGIEETQYF.

The V call is TRBV7-2, the J call TRBJ2-3, with 8 bases that match TRBD1. This CDR3 has 18 residues. J lost 0 bases, V lost 3 bases, and 11 bases had no gene match. Germline CDR1 is SGHTA and CDR2 is FQGNSA. The CDR3: CASSLVFLGTGSTDTQYF. Written as DNA, the CDR3 is TGTGCCAGCAGCTTGGTCTTTCTCGGGACAGGTAGCACAGATACGCAGTATTTT.

The rearrangement joins TRBV19 to TRBJ2-5; 7 nucleotides align to TRBD1. Germline V gene data show CDR1 as LNHDA and CDR2 as SQIVND (reference sequence). J was trimmed by 4 bases and V by 5 bases; bases with no gene match: 10. This CDR3 is built from 15 residues. As DNA, the CDR3 is TGTGCCAGTAGTGACCCACGACAGGGTATAGAGACCCAGTACTTC. Amino acids: CASSDPRQGIETQYF. The full variable domain, with the rest looked up from reference TRBV19 and TRBJ2-5, is DGGITQSPKYLFRKEGQNVTLSCEQNLNHDAMYWYRQDPGQGLRLIYYSQIVNDFQKGDIAEGYSVSREKKESFPLTVTSAQKNPTAFYLCASSDPRQGIETQYFGPGTRLLVL.

This clone appeared a few times. The rearrangement links TRBV18 to TRBJ2-4, with no clear D. Deletions cut 0 bases from V and 6 bases from J, with 12 bases between. CDR3 length: 15 residues. CDR1 is KGHSH and CDR2 is LQKENI in the germline V gene. DNA for the CDR3: TGTGCCAGCTCACCACCGGAAACGGCGAGAAACATTCAGTACTTC. It codes for CASSPPETARNIQYF.

On this clone: A far more abundant clone sits one base away, making this likely a read error. The chain recombines TRBV25-1 with TRBJ2-3; D gene unclear. The CDR3 sequence is 12 residues long. Germline loops: CDR1 MGHDK, CDR2 SYGVNS. The germline V and J ends were trimmed by 6 bases and 1 base, with 5 bases remaining between them. The CDR3 reads CASRRGTDTQYF. The CDR3 region has the DNA TGTGCCAGCAGGCGTGGCACAGATACGCAGTATTTT.

This clone was picked up a small number of times. This rearrangement joins TRBV7-2 to TRBJ1-2, with D unclear. The CDR3 spans 14 residues. Trimming removed 7 bases from V and 6 bases from J, with 18 bases in between. Germline loops: CDR1 SGHTA, CDR2 FQGNSA. The CDR3 is CASTLSPGANGYTF. DNA for the CDR3: TGTGCCAGCACTCTTTCTCCAGGAGCAAATGGCTACACCTTC.

This clone was counted many times. V usage is TRBV10-3 and J usage is TRBJ2-5; 8 positions match TRBD1. The CDR3 consists of 15 residues. The J segment lost 1 base and the V segment lost 10 bases, leaving 11 bases of the junction unmatched. The germline CDR1 and CDR2 sequences are ENHRY and SYGVKD. The CDR3 reads CATGQGNTFQETQYF. The CDR3 nucleotides are TGTGCCACCGGACAGGGCAATACGTTCCAAGAGACCCAGTACTTC.

This clone was detected only a few times. The chain recombines TRBV29-1 with TRBJ2-7, with a possible D match to TRBD2 (6 bases). The germline V gene has CDR1 SQVTM and CDR2 ANQGSEA. The CDR3 consists of 15 residues. The V end lost 4 bases, the J end lost 2 bases, and 18 bases lay between the germline ends. In DNA form, the CDR3 reads TGCAGCGTTGTAAAGGGCCCGCGCGGGACCTACGAGCAGTACTTC. It codes for CSVVKGPRGTYEQYF.

This chain connects TRBV7-2 to TRBJ2-1; 7 bases align to TRBD2. Germline loops: CDR1 SGHTA, CDR2 FQGNSA. CDR3 length: 15 residues. Unmatched junction bases numbered 8, after V lost 5 bases and J lost 4 bases. CDR3 amino acids: CASSPGTNFYNEQFF. The CDR3 nucleotides read TGTGCCAGCAGCCCAGGGACTAACTTTTACAATGAGCAGTTCTTC.

In this sample, this clone turned up a few times. The V call is TRBV9, the J call TRBJ2-3; D is ambiguous. CDR1 is SGDLS, CDR2 YYNGEE, per germline. The CDR3 runs to 16 residues. V lost 0 bases, J lost 2 bases, and 13 bases lay in between. DNA for the CDR3: TGTGCCAGCAGCGTAGGACCTCAGACTTTCACAGATACGCAGTATTTT. Translating it yields CASSVGPQTFTDTQYF. Complete variable domain (other parts from reference TRBV9 and TRBJ2-3): DSGVTQTPKHLITATGQRVTLRCSPRSGDLSVYWYQQSLDQGLQFLIQYYNGEERAKGNILERFSAQQFPDLHSELNLSSLELGDSALYFCASSVGPQTFTDTQYFGPGTRLTVL.

This rearrangement joins TRBV9 to TRBJ2-7, with D perhaps being TRBD1 or TRBD2 (5 bases each). Germline values: CDR1 SGDLS, CDR2 YYNGEE. Trimming cost V 0 bases and J 2 bases, with 15 bases left between them. This CDR3 has 16 amino acids. DNA for the CDR3: TGTGCCAGCAGCGTAGGAGGGGCCTCGGAGGCCTACGAGCAGTACTTC. It yields the protein CASSVGGASEAYEQYF.

The sample holds a few counts of this clone. The chain recombines TRBV14 with TRBJ2-3; 8 bases map to TRBD1. The V gene's germline CDR1 is SGHDN and CDR2 FVKESK. The CDR3 is made up of 16 amino acids. Trimming cost V 0 bases and J 3 bases; bases outside gene matches: 5. The CDR3 reads CASSQDQDRGTDTQYF. CDR3 bases: TGTGCCAGCAGCCAAGATCAAGACAGGGGAACAGATACGCAGTATTTT.

This clone has a handful of counts. V and J are TRBV5-1 and TRBJ2-1, with D perhaps matching TRBD1 (7 bases). CDR1 SGHRS and CDR2 YFSETQ come from the germline V gene. The CDR3 has 17 amino acids. Trimming left V 0 bases short and J 4 bases short, with 17 bases between. CDR3 nucleotide sequence: TGCGCCAGCAGCTTGGCCGGAGGGGGCGAGTCGTACAATGAGCAGTTCTTC. Protein product: CASSLAGGGESYNEQFF.

The genes are TRBV7-9 and TRBJ1-6; 9 positions match TRBD1. Per germline, CDR1 SEHNR and CDR2 FQNEAQ (reference sequence). The CDR3 is made up of 13 amino acids. Unmatched junction bases numbered 1, after V lost 3 bases and J lost 10 bases. This chain's CDR3 is CASSFDRGSPLHF. CDR3 nucleotides: TGTGCCAGCAGCTTCGACAGGGGGTCACCCCTCCACTTT.

CDR3: CASSPGGANNEQFF. The CDR3 region has the DNA TGTGCCAGCTCCCCTGGCGGGGCCAACAATGAGCAGTTCTTC. V gene TRBV18 combines with J gene TRBJ2-1, with D possibly being TRBD2 (6 bases). This CDR3 contains 14 residues. Deletions cut 6 bases from V and 5 bases from J, with 14 bases between. Germline V gene data show CDR1 as KGHSH and CDR2 as LQKENI.

This clone showed up many times. The V call is TRBV30, the J call TRBJ1-5, with D hard to call. Looked up from germline, CDR1 is GTSNPN and CDR2 is SVGIG (reference sequence). This CDR3 has 13 residues. The V gene lost 0 bases and the J gene lost 5 bases, with 8 bases spanning the gap. The CDR3 DNA reads as TGTGCCTGGAGTGTTTCTGCCGATCAGCCCCAGCATTTT. This encodes CAWSVSADQPQHF.

The V and J genes are TRBV5-1 and TRBJ2-5; 8 nucleotides line up with TRBD2. The trim removed 0 bases at V and 5 bases at J, leaving 0 bases unmatched. CDR1 SGHRS and CDR2 YFSETQ come from the germline V gene. The length of the CDR3 is 13 residues. For the CDR3, the DNA is TGCGCCAGCAGCTTGGCGGGAGGGGAGACCCAGTACTTC. Protein product: CASSLAGGETQYF.

V and J are TRBV6-1 and TRBJ2-2; D may be TRBD1 (6 bases). There are 14 residues in the CDR3. CDR1 is MNHNS, CDR2 SASEGT, per germline. V was trimmed by 4 bases and J by 7 bases, leaving 13 bases between them. This CDR3 is CASSVHRAGGELFF. CDR3 coding DNA: TGTGCCAGCAGTGTACACAGGGCCGGCGGGGAGCTGTTTTTT.

This clone occurred a few times. The rearrangement uses TRBV6-1 and TRBJ2-7, with 9 bases aligning to TRBD1. V shed 7 bases, J shed 7 bases, and the junction held 8 bases outside the gene matches. Germline CDR1 and CDR2: MNHNS and SASEGT. The CDR3 spans 13 residues. CDR3 bases: TGTGCCAGCAAGCCGGGACAGGGAGAAGAGCAGTACTTC. Residues: CASKPGQGEEQYF.

The chain combines TRBV6-5 with TRBJ1-1; no reliable D call. V lost 7 bases to trimming and J lost 0 bases, with 15 bases between them. The germline V gene encodes CDR1 MNHEY and CDR2 SVGAGI. CDR3 size: 15 residues. CDR3 sequence reads: CASTRPPGMNTEAFF. CDR3 DNA sequence: TGTGCCAGCACACGCCCTCCGGGAATGAACACTGAAGCTTTCTTT.

Only a few counts were recorded for this clone. This chain connects TRBV27 to TRBJ2-1; 12 positions agree with TRBD2. This CDR3 comprises 17 residues. J was trimmed by 4 bases and V by 3 bases; bases with no gene match: 7. CDR1 is MNHEY, CDR2 SMNVEV, per germline (reference sequence). The CDR3 here is CASSLSGTSGLYNEQFF. CDR3 coding DNA: TGTGCCAGCAGTTTGTCTGGGACTAGCGGGTTGTACAATGAGCAGTTCTTC.